Sequencing of this T cell receptor (beta chain) was carried out in a study of PD-1 blockade in classical Hodgkin lymphoma. Whole-study context: The nivolumab dose that patients received was 3 mg/kg, given intravenously every 2 weeks. Findings of the study overall: Those achieving complete response showed baseline diversity like newly diagnosed patients.

Every single patient, without exception, relapsed after autologous stem cell transplantation, and brentuximab vedotin exposure varied. Per the germline V gene, CDR1 is SGHAT and CDR2 is FQDESV (reference sequence). The CDR3 is made up of 18 amino acids. Unmatched junction bases numbered 14, after V lost 3 bases and J lost 1 base. Measured with immunoSEQ multiplex PCR; TCRdb has only the in-frame clones, and not every one. The sample has tens of thousands of clones; 55% to 75% are singletons. Comment on this clone: Its specificity is not known.

The material was peripheral blood mononuclear cells (PBMCs), obtained before the second cycle of nivolumab. The chain uses TRBV11-1 and TRBJ1-1; 7 positions match TRBD1. This sequence was found in a human donor with classical Hodgkin lymphoma. The CDR3 DNA is TGTGCCAGCAGCTTGAGCCTGGGATTCAGGGGGTCGAACACTGAAGCTTTCTTT. Its protein is CASSLSLGFRGSNTEAFF.